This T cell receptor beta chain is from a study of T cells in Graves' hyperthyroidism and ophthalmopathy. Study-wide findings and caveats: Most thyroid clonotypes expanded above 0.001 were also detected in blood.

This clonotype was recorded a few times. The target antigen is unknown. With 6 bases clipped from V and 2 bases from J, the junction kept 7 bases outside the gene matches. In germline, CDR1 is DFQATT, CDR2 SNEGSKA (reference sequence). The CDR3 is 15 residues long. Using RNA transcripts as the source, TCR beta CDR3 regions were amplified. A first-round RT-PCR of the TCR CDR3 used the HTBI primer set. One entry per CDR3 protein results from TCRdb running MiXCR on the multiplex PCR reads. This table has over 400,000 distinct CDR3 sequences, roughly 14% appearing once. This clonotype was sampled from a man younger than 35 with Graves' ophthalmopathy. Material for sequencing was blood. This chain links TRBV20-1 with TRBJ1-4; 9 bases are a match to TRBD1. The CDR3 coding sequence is TGCAGTGCCGGAACCGGGACAGGGACTAATGAAAAACTGTTTTTT. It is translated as CSAGTGTGTNEKLFF.